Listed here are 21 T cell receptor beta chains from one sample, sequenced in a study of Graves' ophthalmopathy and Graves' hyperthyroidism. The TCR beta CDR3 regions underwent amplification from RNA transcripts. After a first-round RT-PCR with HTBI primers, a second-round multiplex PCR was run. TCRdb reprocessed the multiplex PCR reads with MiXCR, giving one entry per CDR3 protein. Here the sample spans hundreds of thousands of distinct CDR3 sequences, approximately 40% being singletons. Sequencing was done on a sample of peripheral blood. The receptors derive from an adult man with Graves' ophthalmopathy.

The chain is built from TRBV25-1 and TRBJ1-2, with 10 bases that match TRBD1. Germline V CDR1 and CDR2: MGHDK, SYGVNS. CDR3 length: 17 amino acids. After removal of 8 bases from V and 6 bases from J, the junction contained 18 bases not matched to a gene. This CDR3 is CASVIPRGQGGFNGYTF. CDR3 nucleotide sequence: TGTGCCAGCGTCATCCCGCGAGGACAGGGGGGGTTCAATGGCTACACCTTC.

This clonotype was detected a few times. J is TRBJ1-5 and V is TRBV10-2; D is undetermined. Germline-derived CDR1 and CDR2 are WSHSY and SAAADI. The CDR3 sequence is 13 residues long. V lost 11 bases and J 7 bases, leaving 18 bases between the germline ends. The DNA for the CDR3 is TGCGCCTCGAGGTCCCAACGCGGGCAGCCCCAGCATTTT. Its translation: CASRSQRGQPQHF.

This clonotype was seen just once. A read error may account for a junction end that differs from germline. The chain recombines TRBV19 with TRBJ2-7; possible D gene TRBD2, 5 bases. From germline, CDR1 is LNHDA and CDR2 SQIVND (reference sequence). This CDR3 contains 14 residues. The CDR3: CARSIEPGNYEQYF. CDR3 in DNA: TGTGCCCGTAGTATAGAACCGGGAAACTACGAGCAGTACTTC.

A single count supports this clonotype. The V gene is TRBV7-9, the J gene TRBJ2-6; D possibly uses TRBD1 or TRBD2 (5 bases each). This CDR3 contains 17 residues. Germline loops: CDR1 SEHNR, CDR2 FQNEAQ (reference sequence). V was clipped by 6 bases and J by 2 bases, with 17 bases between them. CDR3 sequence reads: CASSFGGSSPGANVLTF. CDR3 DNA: TGTGCCAGCAGTTTTGGGGGTAGTTCACCTGGGGCCAACGTCCTGACTTTC.

The CDR3 region is CSARDGQGVSEQYF. The CDR3 nucleotides read TGCAGTGCTAGAGATGGACAGGGGGTGAGCGAGCAGTACTTC. The gene calls are TRBV20-1 and TRBJ2-7, with 10 bases lining up with TRBD1. There are 14 residues in the CDR3. V shed 0 bases and J 6 bases; nucleotides not matched to a gene: 5. The germline V gene encodes CDR1 DFQATT and CDR2 SNEGSKA (reference sequence).

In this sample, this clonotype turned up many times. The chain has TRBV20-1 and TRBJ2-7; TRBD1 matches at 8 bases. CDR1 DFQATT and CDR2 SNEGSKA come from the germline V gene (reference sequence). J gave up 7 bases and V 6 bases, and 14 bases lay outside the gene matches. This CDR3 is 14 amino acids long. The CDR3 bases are TGCAGTGCCGACGTGTCGACAGGGGCCGGGGAGCAGTACTTC. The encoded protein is CSADVSTGAGEQYF.

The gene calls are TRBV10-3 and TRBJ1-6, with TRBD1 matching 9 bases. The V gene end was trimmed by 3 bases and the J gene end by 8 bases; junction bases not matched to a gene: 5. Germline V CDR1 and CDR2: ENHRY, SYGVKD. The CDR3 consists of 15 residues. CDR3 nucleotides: TGTGCCATCAGTGACGGACAGGGGAGGGATTCACCCCTCCACTTT. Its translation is CAISDGQGRDSPLHF.

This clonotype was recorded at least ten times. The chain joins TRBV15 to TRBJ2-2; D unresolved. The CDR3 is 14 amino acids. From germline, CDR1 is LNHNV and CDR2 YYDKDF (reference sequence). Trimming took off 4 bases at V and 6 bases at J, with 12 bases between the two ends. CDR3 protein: CATSTLEVPGELFF. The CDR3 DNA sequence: TGTGCCACCAGCACATTAGAGGTTCCCGGGGAGCTGTTTTTT.

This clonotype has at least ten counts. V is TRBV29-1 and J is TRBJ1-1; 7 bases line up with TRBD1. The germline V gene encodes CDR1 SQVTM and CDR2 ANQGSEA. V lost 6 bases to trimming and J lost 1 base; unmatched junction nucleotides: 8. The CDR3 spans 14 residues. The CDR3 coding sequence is TGCAGCGTAGAGGGACAGCCTGGGAACACTGAAGCTTTCTTT. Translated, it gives CSVEGQPGNTEAFF.

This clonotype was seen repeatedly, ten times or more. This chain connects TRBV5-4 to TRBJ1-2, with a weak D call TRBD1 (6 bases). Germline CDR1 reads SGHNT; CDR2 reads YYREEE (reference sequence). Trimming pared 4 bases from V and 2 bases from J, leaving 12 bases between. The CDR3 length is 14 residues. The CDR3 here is CASSKDSSNYGYTF. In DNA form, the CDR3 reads TGTGCCAGCAGCAAGGACAGCTCAAACTATGGCTACACCTTC.

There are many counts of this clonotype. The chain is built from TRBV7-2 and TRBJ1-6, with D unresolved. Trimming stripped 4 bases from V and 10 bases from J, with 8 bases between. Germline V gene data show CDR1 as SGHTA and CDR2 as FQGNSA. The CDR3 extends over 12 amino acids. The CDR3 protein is CASSSQTSPLHF. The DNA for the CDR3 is TGTGCCAGCAGCTCCCAGACGTCACCCCTCCACTTT.

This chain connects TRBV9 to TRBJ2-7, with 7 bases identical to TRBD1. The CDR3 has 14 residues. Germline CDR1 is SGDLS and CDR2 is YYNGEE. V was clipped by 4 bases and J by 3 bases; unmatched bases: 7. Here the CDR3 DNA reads TGTGCCAGCAGCCCCTCGACAGGGATCTACGAGCAGTACTTC. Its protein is CASSPSTGIYEQYF.

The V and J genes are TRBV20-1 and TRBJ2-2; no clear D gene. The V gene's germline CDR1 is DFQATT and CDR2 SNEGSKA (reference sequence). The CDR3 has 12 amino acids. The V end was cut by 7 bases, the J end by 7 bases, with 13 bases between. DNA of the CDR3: TGCAGTGTTGAGAGAATGGGCGGGGAGCTGTTTTTT. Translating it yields CSVERMGGELFF.

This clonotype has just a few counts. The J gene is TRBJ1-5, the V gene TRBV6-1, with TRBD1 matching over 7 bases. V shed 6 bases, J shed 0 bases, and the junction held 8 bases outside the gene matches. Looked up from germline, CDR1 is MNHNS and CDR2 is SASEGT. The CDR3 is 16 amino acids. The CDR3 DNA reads TGTGCCAGCAGCTCGGGACAGATCTATAGCAATCAGCCCCAGCATTTT. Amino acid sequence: CASSSGQIYSNQPQHF.

CDR3 sequence reads: CASSQDGGANTEAFF. The CDR3 DNA sequence: TGTGCCAGCAGCCAAGATGGCGGGGCGAACACTGAAGCTTTCTTT. This chain connects TRBV7-2 to TRBJ1-1; tentative D call: TRBD1 (5 bases). Germline lookup yields CDR1 SGHTA and CDR2 FQGNSA. The length of the CDR3 is 15 residues. V lost 5 bases and J lost 1, with 14 bases in between.

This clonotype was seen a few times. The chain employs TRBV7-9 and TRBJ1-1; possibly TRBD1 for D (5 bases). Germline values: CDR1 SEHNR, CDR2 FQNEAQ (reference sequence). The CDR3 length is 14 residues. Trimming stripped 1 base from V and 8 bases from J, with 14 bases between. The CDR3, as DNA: TGTGCCAGCAGCTTAGAATTAGGGGTGGACGAAGCTTTCTTT. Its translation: CASSLELGVDEAFF.

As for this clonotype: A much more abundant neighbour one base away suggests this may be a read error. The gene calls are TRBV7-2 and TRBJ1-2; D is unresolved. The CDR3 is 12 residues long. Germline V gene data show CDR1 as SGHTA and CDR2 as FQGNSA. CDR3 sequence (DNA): TGTGCCTGCAGCTTAGTAATAAAGGGCTACACCTTC. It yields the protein CACSLVIKGYTF.

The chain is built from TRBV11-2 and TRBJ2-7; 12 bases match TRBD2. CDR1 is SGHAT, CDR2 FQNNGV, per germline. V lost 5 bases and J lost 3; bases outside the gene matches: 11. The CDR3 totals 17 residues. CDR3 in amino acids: CASSQTLTSGRRYEQYF. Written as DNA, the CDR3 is TGTGCCAGCAGCCAAACTCTAACTAGCGGGAGGCGCTACGAGCAGTACTTC.

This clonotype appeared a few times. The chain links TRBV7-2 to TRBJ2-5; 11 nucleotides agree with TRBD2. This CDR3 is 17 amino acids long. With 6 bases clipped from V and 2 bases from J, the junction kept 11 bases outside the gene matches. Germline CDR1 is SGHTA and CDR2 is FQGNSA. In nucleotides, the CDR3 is TGTGCCAGCAGTTCCTCCACTAGCGGGAGAGCTCAAGAGACCCAGTACTTC. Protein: CASSSSTSGRAQETQYF.

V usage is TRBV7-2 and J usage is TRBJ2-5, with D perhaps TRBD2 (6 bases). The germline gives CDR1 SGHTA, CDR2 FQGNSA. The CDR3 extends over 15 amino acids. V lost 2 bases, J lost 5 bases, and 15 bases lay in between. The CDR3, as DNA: TGTGCCAGCAGCTTACTAGGAGGGGCCGGGGAGACCCAGTACTTC. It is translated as CASSLLGGAGETQYF.

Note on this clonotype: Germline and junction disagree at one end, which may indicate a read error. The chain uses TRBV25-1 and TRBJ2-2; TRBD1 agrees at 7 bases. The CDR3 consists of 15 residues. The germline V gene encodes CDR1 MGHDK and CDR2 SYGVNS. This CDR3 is CASSLRDSQLGELFF. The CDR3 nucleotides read TGCGCCAGCAGCCTCCGGGACAGCCAGTTAGGGGAGCTGTTTTTT.